Each of the 2 T cell receptor beta chains below was sequenced from the same sample in a study of cytomegalovirus exposure and HLA in healthy donors. The PCR contained 60 Vbeta and 13 Jbeta primers. Libraries were prepared by immunoSEQ multiplex PCR; TCRdb keeps only in-frame clonotypes and omits some of them. The table has around 150,000 clones, over 60% seen once. Sequenced sample: PBMCs. Receptors were obtained from a female donor in good health and CMV-seropositive.

The chain recombines TRBV15 with TRBJ2-7; 8 bases align to TRBD1. Germline CDR1 reads LNHNV; CDR2 reads YYDKDF (reference sequence). V dropped 4 bases and J dropped 1; count of bases not matched to a gene: 6. This CDR3 region has 15 residues. CDR3 region: CATSNGTGASYEQYF. For the CDR3, the DNA is TGTGCCACCAGCAACGGGACAGGAGCATCCTACGAGCAGTACTTC.

The V gene is TRBV7-6, the J gene TRBJ2-7; possibly TRBD2 for D (6 bases). CDR1 SGHVS and CDR2 FNYEAQ come from the germline V gene. CDR3 length: 14 residues. V was shortened by 2 bases and J by 2 bases, with 10 bases between the two germline ends. DNA for the CDR3: TGTGCCAGCAGCTTAATGGAGGGTCCCTACGAGCAGTACTTC. Translating gives CASSLMEGPYEQYF. Based on the CDR3 plus reference TRBV7-6 and TRBJ2-7, the full variable domain is GAGVSQSPRYKVTKRGQDVALRCDPISGHVSLYWYRQALGQGPEFLTYFNYEAQQDKSGLPNDRFSAERPEGSISTLTIQRTEQRDSAMYRCASSLMEGPYEQYFGPGTRLTVT.